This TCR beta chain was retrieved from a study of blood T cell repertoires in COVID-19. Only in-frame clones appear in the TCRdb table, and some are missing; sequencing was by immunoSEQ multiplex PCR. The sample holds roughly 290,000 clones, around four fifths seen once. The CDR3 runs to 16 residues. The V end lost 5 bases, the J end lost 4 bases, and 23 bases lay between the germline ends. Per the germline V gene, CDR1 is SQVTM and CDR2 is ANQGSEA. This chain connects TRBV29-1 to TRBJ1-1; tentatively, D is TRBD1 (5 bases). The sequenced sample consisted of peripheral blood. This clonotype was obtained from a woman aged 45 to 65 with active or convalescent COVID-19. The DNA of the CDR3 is TGCAGCGTTAAGCTTCCGAGGCAGGGTCTCGGCACTGAAGCTTTCTTT. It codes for CSVKLPRQGLGTEAFF.